These 22 T cell receptor beta chains were sequenced from one sample in a study of T cells after yellow fever vaccination (dated by TCRdb to the late 2010s). In the paper's terms, the treatment or condition label means: live attenuated yellow fever vaccine strain. Libraries came from 5' RACE. Sequencer: Illumina HiSeq 2500. TCRdb reanalyzed the raw reads on its own, using fastp at Q25 for trimming and MiXCR for clone calling, and kept in-frame beta chains. Rows are combined by CDR3 protein, so each entry shows the most common genes and DNA. For this sample the table gives 310,000 or so distinct CDR3 sequences, of which around 6.8% were detected only once. The ten largest clonotypes hold 15% to 20% of the sample. Sequenced here: PBMCs, sampled roughly 46 days after the first yellow fever vaccination. The receptors were sampled from a young man who received the YFV17D yellow fever vaccine.

The sample holds a few counts of this clonotype. This rearrangement joins TRBV7-9 to TRBJ2-1, with D perhaps matching TRBD2 (5 bases). Germline CDR1 SEHNR, CDR2 FQNEAQ (reference sequence). This CDR3 has 13 amino acids. The V end was cut by 1 base, the J end by 8 bases, with 9 bases between. CDR3 nucleotides: TGTGCCAGCAGCTTAGATCTAGCCTATGAGCAGTTCTTC. Amino acid sequence: CASSLDLAYEQFF.

The CDR3 protein is CASSLLPSGGAGYNEQFF. For the CDR3, the DNA is TGTGCCAGCAGCTTATTGCCCTCCGGGGGGGCCGGCTATAATGAGCAGTTCTTC. The chain is built from TRBV11-2 and TRBJ2-1; TRBD2 matches 8 bases. The CDR3 is 18 residues long. Trimming took 2 bases from V and 7 from J; bases not matched to a gene: 16. Germline loops: CDR1 SGHAT, CDR2 FQNNGV.

This clonotype was detected a few times. The chain is built from TRBV11-1 and TRBJ2-7; D not resolved. V was trimmed by 3 bases and J by 1 base, leaving 10 bases between them. Germline-derived CDR1 and CDR2 are SGHAT and FQDESV (reference sequence). The CDR3 has 14 residues. CDR3 loop: CASSFAPSSYEQYV. In nucleotides, the CDR3 is TGTGCCAGCAGCTTCGCCCCTTCATCCTACGAGCAGTACGTC.

This CDR3 is CSAVTGDSPLHF. In DNA form, the CDR3 reads TGCAGTGCGGTCACAGGTGATTCACCCCTCCACTTT. The chain links TRBV20-1 to TRBJ1-6; maybe TRBD1 (5 bases). This CDR3 has 12 residues. The germline V and J ends were trimmed by 6 bases and 8 bases, with 11 bases remaining between them. Germline V gene data show CDR1 as DFQATT and CDR2 as SNEGSKA (reference sequence).

This clonotype was counted between two and nine times. The DNA for the CDR3 is TGTGCCAGCAGTTTATCTTTCCGGCTCTCTGGGGCCAACGTCCTGACTTTC. It specifies CASSLSFRLSGANVLTF. The chain carries TRBV27 and TRBJ2-6; D is uncertain. The V end was cut by 0 bases, the J end by 0 bases, with 9 bases between. The CDR3 runs to 17 residues. The germline V gene has CDR1 MNHEY and CDR2 SMNVEV (reference sequence). Full variable domain (remainder filled in from reference TRBV27 and TRBJ2-6): EAQVTQNPRYLITVTGKKLTVTCSQNMNHEYMSWYRQDPGLGLRQIYYSMNVEVTDKGDVPEGYKVSRKEKRNFPLILESPSPNQTSLYFCASSLSFRLSGANVLTFGAGSRLTVL.

This clonotype was seen only a few times. The chain is built from TRBV6-1 and TRBJ2-3; 15 bases match TRBD2. V lost 8 bases to trimming and J lost 4 bases; unmatched junction nucleotides: 7. Germline CDR1 and CDR2: MNHNS and SASEGT. The CDR3 has 16 residues. CDR3 in amino acids: CASGLAGGRLADTQYF. The CDR3 nucleotides are TGTGCCAGCGGACTAGCGGGGGGGCGGTTGGCAGATACGCAGTATTTT.

The chain employs TRBV2 and TRBJ2-3; TRBD1 aligns across 7 bases. CDR1 is SNHLY and CDR2 is FYNNEI in the germline V gene. V was pared by 8 bases and J by 2 bases, with 4 bases of the junction left unmatched. This CDR3 comprises 13 residues. Written as DNA, the CDR3 is TGTGCCAGCCGGGACAGTTACACAGATACGCAGTATTTT. Residues: CASRDSYTDTQYF.

This chain joins TRBV7-3 and TRBJ2-1; 9 bases match TRBD2. The CDR3 sequence is 14 residues long. V gave up 1 base and J gave up 9 bases; unmatched junction bases: 4. CDR1 is SGHTA and CDR2 is FQGTGA in the germline V gene. The CDR3 DNA follows: TGTGCCAGCAGCTTAAGGGCGGGGGGGAGTGAGCAGTTCTTC. This gives the protein CASSLRAGGSEQFF.

The chain couples TRBV4-3 to TRBJ2-5, with D uncertain. Looked up from germline, CDR1 is LGHNA and CDR2 is YSLEER. Trimming took 5 bases from V and 5 from J, leaving 18 bases between them. This CDR3 spans 15 amino acids. CDR3 protein: CASSNTNLGTETQYF. The CDR3 DNA reads TGCGCCAGCAGCAATACCAACTTGGGCACGGAGACCCAGTACTTC.

The sample holds a few counts of this clonotype. The rearrangement joins TRBV6-5 to TRBJ2-2; D unclear. The CDR3 consists of 15 residues. CDR1 is MNHEY, CDR2 SVGAGI, per germline. V dropped 2 bases and J dropped 7 bases, with 14 bases sitting between them. The CDR3 here is CASSYRPSRIGELFF. In DNA form, the CDR3 reads TGTGCCAGCAGTTACCGACCCAGTCGAATCGGGGAGCTGTTTTTT.

The J gene is TRBJ2-2, the V gene TRBV7-3, with 12 bases aligning to TRBD2. Trimming removed 5 bases from V and 0 bases from J; junction bases left unmatched: 13. The CDR3 extends over 20 amino acids. Germline lookup yields CDR1 SGHTA and CDR2 FQGTGA. CDR3 nucleotide sequence: TGTGCCAGCAGCCACCGGGCGGGACTAGCGGGTTCGGCGAACACCGGGGAGCTGTTTTTT. Translating gives CASSHRAGLAGSANTGELFF.

This clonotype turned up a few times. J is TRBJ2-5 and V is TRBV7-8; D is unresolved. The CDR3 extends over 14 amino acids. Trimming removed 5 bases from V and 7 bases from J, with 17 bases in between. Germline V gene lookup returns CDR1 SGHVS and CDR2 FQNEAQ. The CDR3 sequence: CASSRGRATVTQYF. The CDR3 nucleotides are TGTGCCAGCAGCCGCGGACGGGCCACCGTGACCCAGTACTTC. The full variable domain, rest sourced from reference TRBV7-8 and TRBJ2-5, is GAGVSQSPRYKVAKRGQDVALRCDPISGHVSLFWYQQALGQGPEFLTYFQNEAQLDKSGLPSDRFFAERPEGSVSTLKIQRTQQEDSAVYLCASSRGRATVTQYFGPGTRLLVL.

The chain links TRBV12-3 or TRBV12-4 to TRBJ1-2; D is unresolved. This CDR3 has 13 amino acids. Trimming took off 6 bases at V and 3 bases at J, with 11 bases between the two ends. CDR3 bases: TGTGCCAGCAGAGGACCCTACTACTATGGCTACACCTTC. Protein product: CASRGPYYYGYTF.

There are a few counts of this clonotype. The V call is TRBV19, the J call TRBJ2-1; TRBD2 might be the D (5 bases). The CDR3 covers 12 residues. Germline CDR1 reads LNHDA; CDR2 reads SQIVND (reference sequence). Between the trimmed V and J ends, which lost 3 bases and 10 bases, there was a span of 10 bases. The DNA for the CDR3 is TGTGCCAGTAGTATTCGGGGTTTGGAGCAGTTCTTC. Amino acid sequence: CASSIRGLEQFF. Drawing the rest from reference TRBV19 and TRBJ2-1, the complete variable domain is DGGITQSPKYLFRKEGQNVTLSCEQNLNHDAMYWYRQDPGQGLRLIYYSQIVNDFQKGDIAEGYSVSREKKESFPLTVTSAQKNPTAFYLCASSIRGLEQFFGPGTRLTVL.

The rearrangement joins TRBV28 to TRBJ2-3; TRBD2 is a possible D gene (6 bases). The V and J ends lost 3 bases and 5 bases respectively, with 18 bases between them. The CDR3 runs to 16 residues. Germline loops: CDR1 MDHEN, CDR2 SYDVKM. The CDR3 nucleotides read TGTGCCAGCAGTTTTATCTTCGGGAGCGGGCAAGATACGCAGTATTTT. The encoded protein is CASSFIFGSGQDTQYF.

This chain connects TRBV7-2 to TRBJ1-3, with 9 bases fitting TRBD1. The CDR3 covers 15 residues. V dropped 6 bases and J dropped 2; count of bases not matched to a gene: 5. CDR1 and CDR2 from the germline V gene are SGHTA and FQGNSA. The CDR3 loop is CASSLYRGPGNTIYF. The CDR3, as DNA: TGTGCCAGCAGTCTATACAGGGGGCCTGGAAACACCATATATTTT.

Concerning this clonotype itself: The junction does not match germline at one end; this may be a read error. The V gene is TRBV5-1, the J gene TRBJ2-3; D possibly corresponds to TRBD2 (5 bases). The germline V gene has CDR1 SGHRS and CDR2 YFSETQ. The CDR3 runs to 14 residues. The CDR3 bases are TGCGCCAGCAGCTTGTTAGGGAGCAAAGATACGCAGTATTTT. Residues: CASSLLGSKDTQYF.

This clonotype was counted a few times. The chain joins TRBV7-9 to TRBJ2-3, with 7 positions matching TRBD2. The ends lost 5 bases at V and 14 bases at J; junction bases unmatched: 10. CDR1 and CDR2 from the germline V gene are SEHNR and FQNEAQ (reference sequence). CDR3 length: 12 amino acids. DNA of the CDR3: TGTGCCAGCAGCCCGCCGGGGACTATGGTGTATTTT. Translating it yields CASSPPGTMVYF.

There are a few counts of this clonotype. The V and J genes are TRBV6-1 and TRBJ2-2; 11 bases fit TRBD2. CDR3 length: 16 residues. Germline V gene sequence: CDR1 MNHNS, CDR2 SASEGT. Trimming removed 8 bases from V and 6 bases from J; junction bases left unmatched: 11. The CDR3 reads CASGISSGGVAGELFF. For the CDR3, the DNA is TGTGCCAGCGGAATCAGTAGCGGGGGGGTCGCCGGGGAGCTGTTTTTT.

The chain uses TRBV7-2 and TRBJ2-5, with 12 bases identical to TRBD1. The germline V gene encodes CDR1 SGHTA and CDR2 FQGNSA. Trimming at V came to 7 bases and at J to 7 bases, leaving 7 bases not matched to a gene. This CDR3 comprises 14 residues. In DNA form, the CDR3 reads TGTGCCAGCAACCCGGGACAGGGGGCTGGGACCCAGTACTTC. Protein sequence: CASNPGQGAGTQYF.

This clonotype was seen a handful of times. The chain recombines TRBV4-3 with TRBJ2-2, with a tentative D call TRBD1 (6 bases). Trimming shortened V by 3 bases and J by 6 bases, and 20 bases separated the two germline ends. The CDR3 extends over 17 amino acids. Germline assignment: CDR1 LGHNA and CDR2 YSLEER. The CDR3: CASSQEFGQLHSGELFF. The CDR3 DNA reads TGCGCCAGCAGCCAGGAGTTCGGACAGCTCCATTCCGGGGAGCTGTTTTTT.

This clonotype was counted at least ten times. The chain recombines TRBV9 with TRBJ2-5; D not resolved. There are 13 residues in the CDR3. Germline V CDR1 and CDR2: SGDLS, YYNGEE. V was cut by 1 base and J by 3 bases, with 7 bases left in between. In nucleotides, the CDR3 is TGTGCCAGCAGCGTAACAGCCAAAGAGACCCAGTACTTC. This codes for CASSVTAKETQYF. The full variable domain, rest sourced from reference TRBV9 and TRBJ2-5, is DSGVTQTPKHLITATGQRVTLRCSPRSGDLSVYWYQQSLDQGLQFLIQYYNGEERAKGNILERFSAQQFPDLHSELNLSSLELGDSALYFCASSVTAKETQYFGPGTRLLVL.